This T cell receptor beta chain was captured in a study of T cell responses to AZD1222 COVID-19 vaccine. Broader study findings: Nearly half of spike-specific TCRs reportedly go after variant regions that carry no mutations.

Comment on this clone: Its specificity is unknown.

Measured with immunoSEQ multiplex PCR; TCRdb has only the in-frame clones, and not every one. Of 100,000 to 150,000 clones listed, roughly 93% are singletons. Pooling was applied to second doses at about 4 or about 12 weeks. With 5 bases removed from V and 0 bases from J, the gap between germline ends came to 10 bases. This CDR3 contains 14 residues. Germline V gene sequence: CDR1 MNHNY, CDR2 SVGAGI (reference sequence). This TCR derives from an adult who received the AZD1222 COVID-19 vaccine. This rearrangement joins TRBV6-6 to TRBJ1-1; D possibly corresponds to TRBD1 (6 bases). This material consisted of peripheral blood, taken 28 days after the second AZD1222 dose. The DNA for the CDR3 is TGTGCCAGCAGTCCCGACAGGTTGAACACTGAAGCTTTCTTT. Its protein product is CASSPDRLNTEAFF.